The 13 T cell receptor beta chains presented below share a single source sample, sequenced in a study of control samples from healthy donors and cancer patients. Profiled with immunoSEQ multiplex PCR; TCRdb holds only in-frame clones, not every one. This sample has approximately 89,000 clones, with more than 70% found just once. The sequenced sample consisted of blood. The receptors derive from a woman aged 40 to 50 in good health.

The chain carries TRBV21-1 and TRBJ1-1. TRBV21-1 is a pseudogene. The length of the CDR3 is 14 residues. As DNA, the CDR3 is TGTGCCAGCAGCAAACCCTTCCCAAGCCCTGAAGCTTTCTTT. It is translated as CASSKPFPSPEAFF.

The rearrangement joins TRBV10-3 to TRBJ2-3; possibly TRBD2 for D (6 bases). CDR3 length: 16 amino acids. CDR1 and CDR2 (germline): ENHRY, SYGVKD. The ends were cut back, 5 bases at V and 3 bases at J, with 18 bases in the middle. The CDR3 sequence: CAISSGRGAGTDTQYF. In DNA, the CDR3 is TGTGCCATCAGTTCCGGACGTGGGGCGGGGACAGATACGCAGTATTTT.

This chain uses TRBV19 with TRBJ1-2; D call uncertain. Trimming shortened V by 4 bases and J by 8 bases, and 17 bases separated the two germline ends. There are 14 residues in the CDR3. Germline CDR1 reads LNHDA; CDR2 reads SQIVND (reference sequence). CDR3 bases: TGTGCCAGTAGTAAGGACCGACCTGGGAGCGGCTACACCTTC. It translates to CASSKDRPGSGYTF.

J is TRBJ1-1 and V is TRBV10-3; D remains ambiguous. The CDR3 sequence is 16 residues long. V was shortened by 3 bases and J by 0 bases, with 14 bases between the two germline ends. CDR1 ENHRY and CDR2 SYGVKD come from the germline V gene. The CDR3 coding sequence is TGTGCCATCAGTGATACCGATCGGCGGATGAACACTGAAGCTTTCTTT. Protein: CAISDTDRRMNTEAFF.

CDR3 region: CASSVGGGAEPNTEAFF. The CDR3, as DNA: TGTGCCAGCAGTGTGGGCGGGGGGGCAGAGCCGAACACTGAAGCTTTCTTT. V usage is TRBV6-1 and J usage is TRBJ1-1; D is perhaps TRBD1 (6 bases). V lost 4 bases and J lost 1, with 19 bases in between. Germline V gene data show CDR1 as MNHNS and CDR2 as SASEGT. The CDR3 is 17 residues long.

The gene calls are TRBV18 and TRBJ1-1; 8 positions agree with TRBD1. CDR1 and CDR2 from the germline V gene are KGHSH and LQKENI. Losses at the gene ends were 2 bases for V and 5 bases for J; bases not matched to a gene: 4. This CDR3 region has 14 residues. The CDR3 region has the DNA TGTGCCAGCTCACCAACGACAGGGGTTACTGAAGCTTTCTTT. Translation: CASSPTTGVTEAFF.

The rearrangement joins TRBV3-1 (or the pseudogene TRBV3-2) to TRBJ2-5; D possibly corresponds to TRBD1 (6 bases). The V end was cut by 8 bases, the J end by 7 bases, with 38 bases between. The V gene's germline CDR1 is LGHDT and CDR2 YNNKEL (reference sequence). This CDR3 spans 20 amino acids. In nucleotides, the CDR3 is TGTGCCAGCCCGACCTACCATCGATCAACTCAACAGGGAGCCTCGGTGACCCAGTACTTC. Translated, it gives CASPTYHRSTQQGASVTQYF.

For the CDR3, the DNA is TGTGCCAGCAGGAGTTCCCCCGGAAGTAACACCATATATTTT. Amino acids: CASRSSPGSNTIYF. The chain has TRBV2 and TRBJ1-3; D call uncertain. Germline lookup yields CDR1 SNHLY and CDR2 FYNNEI. Trimming took 6 bases from V and 7 from J, leaving 16 bases between them. CDR3 length equals 14 residues.

This clone was counted once. CDR3 sequence: CASSQRTDRASSGNTIYF. CDR3 DNA: TGCGCCAGCAGCCAAAGGACCGACAGGGCCAGCTCTGGAAACACCATATATTTT. J is TRBJ1-3 and V is TRBV4-1, with 7 bases identical to TRBD1. The CDR3 consists of 18 residues. Trimming cost V 2 bases and J 0 bases; bases outside gene matches: 10. Germline CDR1 MGHRA, CDR2 YSYEKL.

The rearrangement uses TRBV3-1 (or the pseudogene TRBV3-2) and TRBJ1-1; the D is unclear. The CDR3 runs to 12 residues. V was clipped by 3 bases and J by 4 bases, with 6 bases between them. In germline, CDR1 is LGHDT, CDR2 YNNKEL (reference sequence). The CDR3 loop is CASSHEGTEAFF. In nucleotides, the CDR3 is TGTGCCAGCAGCCATGAGGGCACTGAAGCTTTCTTT.

This chain connects TRBV5-6 to TRBJ2-7; weak D call: TRBD2 (5 bases). The CDR3 runs to 14 residues. Germline loops: CDR1 SGHDT, CDR2 YYEEEE. Trimming took off 1 base at V and 2 bases at J, with 10 bases between the two ends. The CDR3 reads CASSLRWGAYEQYF. CDR3 DNA sequence: TGTGCCAGCAGCTTGCGCTGGGGAGCCTACGAGCAGTACTTC.

The chain combines TRBV5-1 with TRBJ1-2, with 7 nucleotides matching TRBD1. The germline V gene has CDR1 SGHRS and CDR2 YFSETQ. Trimming took 4 bases from V and 4 from J; bases not matched to a gene: 10. The CDR3 is 15 residues long. Written as DNA, the CDR3 is TGCGCCAGCAGCACACAGGGGCGAGGTAGCTATGGCTACACCTTC. Protein product: CASSTQGRGSYGYTF. Full variable domain (remainder filled in from reference TRBV5-1 and TRBJ1-2): KAGVTQTPRYLIKTRGQQVTLSCSPISGHRSVSWYQQTPGQGLQFLFEYFSETQRNKGNFPGRFSGRQFSNSRSEMNVSTLELGDSALYLCASSTQGRGSYGYTFGSGTRLTVV.

The V call is TRBV6-5, the J call TRBJ1-1; D unresolved. This CDR3 has 13 amino acids. V lost 10 bases, J lost 6 bases, and 18 bases lay in between. The germline CDR1 and CDR2 sequences are MNHEY and SVGAGI. CDR3 nucleotides: TGTGCCACAGTTGGAAACCGGGAGTCTGAAGCTTTCTTT. The encoded protein is CATVGNRESEAFF.